This entry describes one T cell receptor (beta chain). Its antigen is not yet known. Nothing much larger sits one base from this clone, and base qualities are not available. This entry belongs to a study of cytomegalovirus exposure and HLA in healthy donors (dated by TCRdb to about 2017). Describing the broader study: An earlier analysis of 587 of the donors reported approximately 280 Gb of sequence data and 90 million to 120 million unique TCR beta sequences obtained from approximately 180 million T cells. Roughly 300 gigabases of sequencing data and roughly 81 million unique TCR sequences made up an early release that covered over 550 HLA-typed donors. Of the roughly 400 genotyped donors, over 70% fell in the genetic ancestry cluster associated with self-reported Caucasian donors. The study was designed to test whether signatures of past pathogen exposure could be identified by cataloging public T cell receptors. The T cell repertoires of roughly 660 subjects were profiled by immunosequencing and related to cytomegalovirus serostatus. A separate validation cohort of about 110 different subjects was used in addition to the approximately 700-subject first cohort. The study combined high-throughput TCR immunosequencing, statistical association of individual TCRs with disease status, and machine learning to predict cytomegalovirus infection status. A later analysis re-examined previously published TCR beta repertoires from about 670 donors and added high-resolution HLA genotyping to investigate patterns of TCR occurrence. Rather than using new phenotypic data, the later analysis identified candidate immune exposures from TCR beta sequences and from how often those sequences occurred across donors. An earlier analysis of 500 to 650 of the donors applied high-throughput TCR beta sequencing to assess whether each TCR beta V gene segment acted as functional or pseudogenic. Donor age, sex, ethnicity and CMV serostatus were collected together with the repertoire data. In a later genetic analysis, genome-wide SNP genotypes for about three fifths of the roughly 670 donors were used, and that subset was treated as a discovery cohort. All discovery cohort repertoires had been generated using a single sequencing platform. HLA typing covered class I and class II loci at four-digit resolution. Typing coverage differed by locus: A, B, C, DRB1 and DQB1 were typed in about 620-630 donors, DQA1 in around 500, DPA1 in some 610, and DPB1 in 400 to 490. A few DR-DQ haplotypes were handled as single units for association and clustering because linkage in the cohort was strong. Across some 400 genotyped donors of the cohort, an average of approximately 240,000 unique TCR beta nucleotide sequences per donor were sequenced, and roughly a sixth of those sequences were non-productive. Overall study outcomes, separate from this receptor: In a later analysis, TCR association rates were found to vary across HLA loci, with the most associated TCRs seen for DRB1 alleles and the fewest for HLA-C alleles. Immune exposure information for the cohort was limited to CMV serostatus. In a later genetic analysis, a missense DCLRE1C variant was associated with V-gene and J-gene trimming of TCR beta chains, and the association was replicated in an independent cohort. In the study, 164 TCR beta chains were listed as associated with cytomegalovirus. A cluster of highly shared sequence variants was judged likely to represent a technical artifact of the sequencing pipeline. A later analysis associated some 17,000 TCR beta sequences with specific HLA alleles at a false discovery rate of 0.05. Compared with the roughly 710-donor mean, donors in an Asian-associated ancestry cluster had fewer N-insertions in productive TCRs, according to a later genetic analysis. Linkage disequilibrium might explain the correlated functional status among segregating V segments, but an unknown experimental factor could not be ruled out. Assigning TCR associations to individual alleles was difficult when HLA alleles, especially DR and DQ, strongly co-occurred. Because counts were too low, more than 15 rarely observed V segments, including chromosome 9 orphons, were excluded from the earlier analysis of around 640 of the donors. In an earlier analysis of 450 to 750 of the donors, most TCR beta V segments appeared in productive rearrangements about 87% or about 30% of the time, broadly matching IMGT annotations. It was suggested by the authors that the approach could potentially be generalized to other disease states and immunological phenotypes. Most CMV-associated TCR beta chains appeared to be HLA-restricted in a later analysis, and the HLA associations seemed to be driven largely by CMV exposure. In a later analysis, several top co-occurrence clusters were reported to appear linked to parvovirus B19, influenza, CMV and Epstein-Barr virus. A further reported finding was that TCR beta sequences accurately predicted the HLA-A and HLA-B alleles for most subjects in the first cohort. In a later analysis, HLA-associated TCR beta chains showed more clonal expansion and lower generation probabilities than non-associated chains that were equally common. Roughly uniform sequencing depth across donors was assumed in presence/absence analyses, although this assumption may not hold. Because some donors lacked HLA typing at each locus, the association tests relied only on the typed subset. Most TCR sequences were seen in very few donors, while some public TCRs were found in many individuals. This cohort had only TCR beta chains sequenced, and the lack of alpha or paired-chain data limited which features could be detected. Cytomegalovirus status was reported to be diagnosed by the classifier with high specificity and sensitivity in both the original and validation cohorts. Some IMGT-functional V segments, including TRBV6-2 and TRBV6-3, could not be told apart with the 87-base-pair reads, so those segments were excluded. A few of the identified cytomegalovirus-associated TCR beta chains were confirmed in vitro to be specific for cytomegalovirus antigens.

The cohort was made up of under 800 healthy bone marrow donors. At the time of sampling, every cohort member was nominally healthy, though immune exposures that went unrecorded were likely present. Of the 650 to 750 cohort members, 250 to 300 had positive CMV serostatus and 350 to 450 had negative CMV serostatus, and CMV serostatus was not recorded for the donor. Every donor gave a peripheral blood sample, and the peripheral blood mononuclear cells from that sample were used for TCR beta sequencing. Genomic DNA was extracted from the blood cell samples with the Qiagen DNeasy Blood Extraction Kit. Library prep was done by the immunoSEQ multiplex PCR assay. A mixture of 60 forward primers for TCR Vbeta segments and 13 reverse primers for TCR Jbeta segments was used in the multiplex PCR. Amplification of the CDR3 region of rearranged TCR beta genes was performed with a multiplex PCR assay on genomic DNA. The Illumina HiSeq System was used to sequence the amplified TCR beta libraries as 87-base-pair reads. The authors processed their data as follows. A later analysis counted tens of millions of unique TCR beta chains across the 700 or so repertoires, and 10 million to 12 million of these chains were shared by at least two donors. Raw reads were error-corrected and collapsed into unique sequences with a nearest-neighbor algorithm that merged closely related sequences to remove PCR and sequencing errors. CDR3 sequences were aligned to IMGT reference sequences to assign V, D and J gene segments. For a sequence to be retained, a match of at least six nucleotides was required to both a V gene segment and a J gene segment. A rearrangement counted as productive if the CDR3 had no stop codons and remained in frame with V and J, and every other rearrangement counted as non-productive. CDR3 was defined according to IMGT convention as the region running from the second conserved V-encoded cysteine to the conserved J-encoded phenylalanine. The earlier analysis of about 560 of the donors excluded any sequence lacking an unambiguous match to a single V gene segment. In an earlier analysis of 500 to 750 of the donors, V segments were called functional above 56.7% productive rearrangements and were called segregating when the between-donor standard deviation exceeded 5%. A statistical classification framework was built to diagnose cytomegalovirus status from the catalog of TCR beta chain sequences. A later analysis assigned V and J genes by comparing TCR nucleotide sequences with IMGT/GENE-DB human TR gene sequences. A later analysis assigned CDR3 sequences and most-parsimonious VDJ recombination scenarios with the TCRdist pipeline. In a later analysis, each TCR beta chain was defined by its CDR3 amino acid sequence together with its V-gene family, and reads lacking a unique V-gene family were excluded. As a way to deal with suspected cross-contamination and a sequencing artifact, a later analysis dropped approximately 570 nucleotide sequences that were highly shared and had low generation probability. In a later analysis, a clonal expansion index was calculated for each public chain from normalized within-repertoire ranks of inferred template counts. In a later analysis, generation probabilities were computed using a VDJ recombination model fitted to out-of-frame rearrangements, and the results were checked against IGoR. In a later analysis, hypergeometric tests were used to score TCR-TCR, TCR-HLA and TCR-CMV co-occurrence, with a repertoire-size bias correction applied to TCR pairs. In a later analysis, false discovery rates were estimated by permuting HLA or CMV assignments 20 times. A later analysis grouped co-occurring TCRs with DBSCAN, adding TCRdist sequence similarity when clustering within HLA-allele-positive subsets. Repertoires with fewer than 30,000 or more than 120,000 public chains, plus five repertoires with anomalous nucleotide sharing, were excluded from co-occurrence clustering. TCRdb retrieved this table from immuneACCESS and kept in-frame rearrangements only. Not all clones are present; in checked studies, unresolved V genes account for under half, and no reason is known for the remainder. V and J calls and clone size follow that table, whereas D and trimming were derived from the DNA. This sample is represented by 100,000 to 150,000 clones; 55% to 75% of them were singletons. Of the sample, about 3.1% falls within the top ten clones.

The germline V gene encodes CDR1 SEHNR and CDR2 FQNEAQ (reference sequence). The V and J ends are trimmed by 7 bases and 2 bases, leaving 14 bases between them. From the cysteine up to the phenylalanine, the CDR3 has a length of 14 residues. Only the CDR3 region is kept as DNA, spanning 42 bases read in frame from base 1. The chain employs TRBV7-9 and TRBJ1-2, with an unclear D gene assignment. This clonotype originated in a human donor in good health. Sequencing used PBMCs. The DNA sequence is TGTGCCAGCAATTGGGCCCAAGGAAACTATGGCTACACCTTC. It translates to CASNWAQGNYGYTF.